The sequence of this TCR beta chain was determined in a study of blood T cell repertoires in COVID-19. This CDR3 region has 12 residues. The V gene lost 3 bases and the J gene lost 7 bases, with 12 bases spanning the gap. CDR1 GTSNPN and CDR2 SVGIG come from the germline V gene (reference sequence). The protocol was immunoSEQ multiplex PCR, while the TCRdb copy is restricted to in-frame clones and leaves out a portion. The table lists about 190,000 clones, approximately 90% of them singletons, with 2.1% in the top ten. The sequence was obtained from a man aged 70 or older with active or convalescent COVID-19. This sequence joins TRBV30 and TRBJ1-2, with D hard to call. Specimen: peripheral blood. The DNA for the CDR3 is TGTGCCTGGAGCGCCGCAGGTATTGGCTACACCTTC. This sequence encodes CAWSAAGIGYTF.